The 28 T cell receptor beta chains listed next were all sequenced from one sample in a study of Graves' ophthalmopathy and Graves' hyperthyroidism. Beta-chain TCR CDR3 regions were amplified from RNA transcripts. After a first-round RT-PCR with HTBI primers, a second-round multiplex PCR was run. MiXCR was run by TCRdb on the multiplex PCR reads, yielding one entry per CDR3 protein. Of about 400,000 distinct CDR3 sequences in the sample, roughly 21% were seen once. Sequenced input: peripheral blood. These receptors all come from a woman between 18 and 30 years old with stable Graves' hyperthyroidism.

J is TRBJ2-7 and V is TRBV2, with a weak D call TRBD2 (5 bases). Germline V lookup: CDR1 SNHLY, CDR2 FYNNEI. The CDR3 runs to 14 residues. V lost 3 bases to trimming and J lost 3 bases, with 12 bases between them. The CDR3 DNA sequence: TGTGCCAGCAGTGAGGCACTAGTTGGCTACGAGCAGTACTTC. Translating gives CASSEALVGYEQYF.

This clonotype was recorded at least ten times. The CDR3 DNA follows: TGTGCCAGCAGTGGGACCACCTCGGAGACCCAGTACTTC. It encodes CASSGTTSETQYF. The chain has TRBV28 and TRBJ2-5; either TRBD1 or TRBD2 may fit D (5 bases each). V lost 5 bases and J lost 5, with 12 bases in between. CDR1 is MDHEN and CDR2 is SYDVKM in the germline V gene. This CDR3 region has 13 residues.

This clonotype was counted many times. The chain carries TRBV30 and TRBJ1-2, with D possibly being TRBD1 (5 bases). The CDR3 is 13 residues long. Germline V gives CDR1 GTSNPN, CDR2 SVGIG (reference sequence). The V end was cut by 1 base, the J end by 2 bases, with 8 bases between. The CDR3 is CAWSGGTNYGYTF. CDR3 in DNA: TGTGCCTGGAGTGGGGGCACGAACTATGGCTACACCTTC.

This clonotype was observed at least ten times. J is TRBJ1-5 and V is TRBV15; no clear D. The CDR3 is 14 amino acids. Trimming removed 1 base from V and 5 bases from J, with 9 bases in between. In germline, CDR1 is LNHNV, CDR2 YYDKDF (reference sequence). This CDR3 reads CATSRGAGYQPQHF. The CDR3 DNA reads TGTGCCACCAGCAGAGGGGCAGGCTATCAGCCCCAGCATTTT.

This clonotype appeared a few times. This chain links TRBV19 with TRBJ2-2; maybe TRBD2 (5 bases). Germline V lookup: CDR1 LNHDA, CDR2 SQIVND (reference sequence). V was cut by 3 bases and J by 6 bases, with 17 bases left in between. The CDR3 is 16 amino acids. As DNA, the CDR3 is TGTGCCAGTAGTATGGTCTTAGCGTCAACGGCCGGGGAGCTGTTTTTT. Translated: CASSMVLASTAGELFF.

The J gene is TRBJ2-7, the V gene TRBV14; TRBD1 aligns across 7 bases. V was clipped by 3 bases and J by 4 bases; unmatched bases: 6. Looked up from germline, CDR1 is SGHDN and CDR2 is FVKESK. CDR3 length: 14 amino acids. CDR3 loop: CASSQGQLNYEQYF. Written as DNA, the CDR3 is TGTGCCAGCAGCCAGGGACAGCTGAATTACGAGCAGTACTTC.

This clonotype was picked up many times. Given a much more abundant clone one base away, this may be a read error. CDR3 coding DNA: TGTGCCAGCAGCCCAGGGGGGACCCAAGAGACCCAGTACTTC. Encoded protein: CASSPGGTQETQYF. This sequence joins TRBV7-6 and TRBJ2-5; weak D call: TRBD1 (7 bases). CDR3 length equals 14 residues. Germline CDR1 SGHVS, CDR2 FNYEAQ. V dropped 5 bases and J dropped 1 base, with 11 bases sitting between them.

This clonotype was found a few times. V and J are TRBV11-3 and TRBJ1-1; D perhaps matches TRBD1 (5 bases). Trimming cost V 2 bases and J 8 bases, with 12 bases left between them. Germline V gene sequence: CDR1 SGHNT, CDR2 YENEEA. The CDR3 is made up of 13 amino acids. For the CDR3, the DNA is TGTGCCAGCAGCTTACTTTCCTGGACAGAAGCTTTCTTT. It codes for CASSLLSWTEAFF.

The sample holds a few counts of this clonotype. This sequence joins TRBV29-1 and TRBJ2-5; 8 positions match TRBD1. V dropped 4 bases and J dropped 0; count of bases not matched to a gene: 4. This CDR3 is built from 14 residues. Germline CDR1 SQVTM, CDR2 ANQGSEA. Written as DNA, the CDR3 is TGCAGCGTTGTTGGACAGGGTGACCAAGAGACCCAGTACTTC. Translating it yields CSVVGQGDQETQYF.

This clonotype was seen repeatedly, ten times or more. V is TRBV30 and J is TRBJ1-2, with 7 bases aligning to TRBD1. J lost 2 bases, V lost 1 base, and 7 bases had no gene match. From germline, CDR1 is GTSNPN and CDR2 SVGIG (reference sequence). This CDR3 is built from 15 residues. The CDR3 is CAWSEEGAANYGYTF. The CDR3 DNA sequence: TGTGCCTGGAGTGAGGAGGGGGCTGCCAACTATGGCTACACCTTC.

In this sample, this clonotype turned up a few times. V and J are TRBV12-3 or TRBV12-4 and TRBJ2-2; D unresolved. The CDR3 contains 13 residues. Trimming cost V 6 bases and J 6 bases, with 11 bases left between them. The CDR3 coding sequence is TGTGCCAGCAGCCCCACTTTTTCCGGGGAGCTGTTTTTT. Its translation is CASSPTFSGELFF.

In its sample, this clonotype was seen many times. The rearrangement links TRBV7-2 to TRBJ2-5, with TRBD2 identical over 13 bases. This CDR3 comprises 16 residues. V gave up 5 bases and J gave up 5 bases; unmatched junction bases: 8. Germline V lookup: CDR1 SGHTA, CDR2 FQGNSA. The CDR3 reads CASSHGLAGEWETQYF. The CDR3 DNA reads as TGTGCCAGCAGCCATGGACTAGCGGGAGAGTGGGAGACCCAGTACTTC.

The CDR3, as DNA: TGTGCCAGCAGTACCCGCCCGGCGAACACTGAAGCTTTCTTT. This translates into CASSTRPANTEAFF. The J gene is TRBJ1-1, the V gene TRBV12-3 or TRBV12-4, with D unclear. This CDR3 has 14 amino acids. The V end lost 5 bases, the J end lost 1 base, and 11 bases lay between the germline ends.

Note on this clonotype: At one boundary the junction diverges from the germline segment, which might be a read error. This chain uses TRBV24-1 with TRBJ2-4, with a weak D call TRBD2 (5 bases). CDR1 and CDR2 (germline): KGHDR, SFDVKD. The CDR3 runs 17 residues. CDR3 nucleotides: TGTGCCACCAGTGATTCGGCTTGCGCCCTAGCCATAAACATTCAGTACTTC. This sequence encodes CATSDSACALAINIQYF.

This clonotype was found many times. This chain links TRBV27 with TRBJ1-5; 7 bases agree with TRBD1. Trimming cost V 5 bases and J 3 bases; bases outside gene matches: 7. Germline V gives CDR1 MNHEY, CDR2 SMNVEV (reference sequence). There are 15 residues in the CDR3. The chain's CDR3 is CASSPYRGANQPQHF. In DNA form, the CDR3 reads TGTGCCAGCAGTCCGTACAGGGGAGCCAATCAGCCCCAGCATTTT.

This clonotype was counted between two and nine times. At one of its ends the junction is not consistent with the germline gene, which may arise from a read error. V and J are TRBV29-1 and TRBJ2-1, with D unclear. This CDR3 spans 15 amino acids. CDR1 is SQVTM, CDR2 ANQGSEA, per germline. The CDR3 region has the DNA TGCAGCGTTGAAGATCTCCAGGCCACCTACAATGAGAAGTTCTTC. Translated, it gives CSVEDLQATYNEKFF.

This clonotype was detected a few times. CDR3 protein: CASSPPSWGAKNIQYF. Here the CDR3 DNA reads TGTGCCAGCAGCCCCCCTAGTTGGGGAGCCAAAAACATTCAGTACTTC. The V gene is TRBV7-9, the J gene TRBJ2-4; D is unresolved. With 5 bases removed from V and 0 bases from J, the gap between germline ends came to 14 bases. Germline assignment: CDR1 SEHNR and CDR2 FQNEAQ (reference sequence). CDR3 length: 16 amino acids.

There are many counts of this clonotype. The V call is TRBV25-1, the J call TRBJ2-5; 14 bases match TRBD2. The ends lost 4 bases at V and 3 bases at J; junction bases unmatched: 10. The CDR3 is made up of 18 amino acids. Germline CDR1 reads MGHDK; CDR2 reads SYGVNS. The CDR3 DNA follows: TGTGCCAGCAGTGCCGTGACTAGCGGGAGGGGGTCAAAAGAGACCCAGTACTTC. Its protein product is CASSAVTSGRGSKETQYF.

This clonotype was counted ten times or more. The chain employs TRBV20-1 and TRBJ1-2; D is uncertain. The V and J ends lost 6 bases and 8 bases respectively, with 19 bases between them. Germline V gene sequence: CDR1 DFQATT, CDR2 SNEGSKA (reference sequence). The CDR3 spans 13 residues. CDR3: CSAPSRFSDGYTF. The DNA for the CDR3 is TGCAGTGCGCCGAGCCGCTTTTCGGACGGCTACACCTTC.

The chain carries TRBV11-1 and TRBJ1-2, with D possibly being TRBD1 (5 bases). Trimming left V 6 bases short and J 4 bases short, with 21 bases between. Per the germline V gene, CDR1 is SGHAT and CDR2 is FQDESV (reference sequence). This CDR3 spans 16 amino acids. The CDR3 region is CASSYSRDSGLYGYTF. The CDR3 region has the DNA TGTGCCAGCAGTTACTCGCGCGACAGTGGGCTCTATGGCTACACCTTC.

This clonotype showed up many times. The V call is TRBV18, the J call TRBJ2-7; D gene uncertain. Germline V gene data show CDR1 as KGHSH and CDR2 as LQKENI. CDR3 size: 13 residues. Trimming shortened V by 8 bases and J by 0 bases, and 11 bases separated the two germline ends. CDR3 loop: CASSPPSSYEQYF. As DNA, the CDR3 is TGTGCCAGCAGCCCACCCAGCTCCTACGAGCAGTACTTC.

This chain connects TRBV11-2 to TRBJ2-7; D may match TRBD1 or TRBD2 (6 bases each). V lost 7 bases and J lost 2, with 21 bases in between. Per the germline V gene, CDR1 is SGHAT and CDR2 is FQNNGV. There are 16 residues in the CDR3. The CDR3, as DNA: TGTGCCAGCATACCACAGGGACTCGGGGCTGCCTACGAGCAGTACTTC. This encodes CASIPQGLGAAYEQYF.

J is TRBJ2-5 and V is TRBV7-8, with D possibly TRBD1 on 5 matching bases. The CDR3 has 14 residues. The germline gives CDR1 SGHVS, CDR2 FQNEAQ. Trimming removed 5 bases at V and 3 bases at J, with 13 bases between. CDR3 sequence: CASSRQGLKETQYF. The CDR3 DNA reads TGTGCCAGCAGCCGTCAGGGCCTCAAAGAGACCCAGTACTTC.

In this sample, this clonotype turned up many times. CDR3 residues: CSAALAGWETQYF. CDR3 DNA sequence: TGCAGTGCGGCACTAGCGGGATGGGAGACCCAGTACTTC. The chain joins TRBV20-1 to TRBJ2-5; 10 bases align to TRBD2. Losses at the gene ends were 6 bases for V and 5 bases for J; bases not matched to a gene: 6. The CDR3 runs 13 residues. CDR1 DFQATT and CDR2 SNEGSKA come from the germline V gene (reference sequence).

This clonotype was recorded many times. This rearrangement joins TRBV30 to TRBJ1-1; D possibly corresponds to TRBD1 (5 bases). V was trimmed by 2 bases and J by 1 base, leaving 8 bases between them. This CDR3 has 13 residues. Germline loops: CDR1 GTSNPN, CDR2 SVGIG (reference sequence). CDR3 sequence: CAWSSTGNTEAFF. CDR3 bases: TGTGCCTGGAGTTCAACAGGGAACACTGAAGCTTTCTTT.

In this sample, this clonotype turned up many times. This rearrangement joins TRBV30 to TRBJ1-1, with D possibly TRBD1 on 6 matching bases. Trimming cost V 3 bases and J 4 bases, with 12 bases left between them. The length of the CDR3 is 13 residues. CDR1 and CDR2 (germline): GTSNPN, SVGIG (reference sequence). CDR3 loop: CAWSRGGRTEAFF. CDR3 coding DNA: TGTGCCTGGAGCCGCGGGGGGCGCACTGAAGCTTTCTTT. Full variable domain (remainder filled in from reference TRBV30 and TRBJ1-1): SQTIHQWPATLVQPVGSPLSLECTVEGTSNPNLYWYRQAAGRGLQLLFYSVGIGQISSEVPQNLSASRPQDRQFILSSKKLLLSDSGFYLCAWSRGGRTEAFFGQGTRLTVV.

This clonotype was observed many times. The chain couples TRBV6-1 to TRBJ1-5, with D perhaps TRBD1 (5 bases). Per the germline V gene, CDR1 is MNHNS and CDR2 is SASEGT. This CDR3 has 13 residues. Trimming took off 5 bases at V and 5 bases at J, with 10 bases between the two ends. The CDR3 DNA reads TGTGCCAGCAGTAAAGGGGTACATCAGCCCCAGCATTTT. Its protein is CASSKGVHQPQHF.

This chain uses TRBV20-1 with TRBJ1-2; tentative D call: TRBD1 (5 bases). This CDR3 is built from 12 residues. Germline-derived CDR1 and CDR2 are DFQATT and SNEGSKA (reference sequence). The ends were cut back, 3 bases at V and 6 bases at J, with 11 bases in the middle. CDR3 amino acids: CSASPGLHGYTF. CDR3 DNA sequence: TGCAGTGCTAGCCCAGGGTTGCATGGCTACACCTTC.